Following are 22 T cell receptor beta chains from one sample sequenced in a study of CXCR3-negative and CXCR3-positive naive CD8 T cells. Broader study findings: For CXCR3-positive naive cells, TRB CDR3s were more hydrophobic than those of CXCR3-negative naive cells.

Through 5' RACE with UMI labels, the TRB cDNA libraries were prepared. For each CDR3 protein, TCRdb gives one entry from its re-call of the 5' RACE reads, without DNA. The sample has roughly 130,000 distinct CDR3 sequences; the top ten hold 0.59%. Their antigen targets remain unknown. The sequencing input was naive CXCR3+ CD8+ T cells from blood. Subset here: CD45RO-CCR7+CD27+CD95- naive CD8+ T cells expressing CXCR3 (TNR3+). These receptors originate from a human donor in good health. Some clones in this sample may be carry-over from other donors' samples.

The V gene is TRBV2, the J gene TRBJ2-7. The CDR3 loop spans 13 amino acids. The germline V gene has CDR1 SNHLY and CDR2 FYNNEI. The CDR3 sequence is CASSEGPHYEQYF.

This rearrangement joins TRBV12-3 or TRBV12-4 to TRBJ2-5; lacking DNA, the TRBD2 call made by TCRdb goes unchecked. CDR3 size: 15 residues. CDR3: CASSLGGGALEIQYF.

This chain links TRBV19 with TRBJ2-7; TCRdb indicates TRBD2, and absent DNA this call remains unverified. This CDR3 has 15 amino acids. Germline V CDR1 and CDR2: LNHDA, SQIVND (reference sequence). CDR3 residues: CASSPVASGNYGQYF.

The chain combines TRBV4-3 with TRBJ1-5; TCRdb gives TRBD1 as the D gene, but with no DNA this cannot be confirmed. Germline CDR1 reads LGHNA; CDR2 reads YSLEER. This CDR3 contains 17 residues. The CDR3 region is CASSQDLSHEGGQPQHF.

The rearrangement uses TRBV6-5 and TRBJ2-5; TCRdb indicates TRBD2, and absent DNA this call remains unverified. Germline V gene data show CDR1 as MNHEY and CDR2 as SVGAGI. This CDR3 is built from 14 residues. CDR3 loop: CASNRLAQLETQYF.

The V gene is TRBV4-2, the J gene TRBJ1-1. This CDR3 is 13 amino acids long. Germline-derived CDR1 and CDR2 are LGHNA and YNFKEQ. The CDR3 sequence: CASRGPEVTEAFF.

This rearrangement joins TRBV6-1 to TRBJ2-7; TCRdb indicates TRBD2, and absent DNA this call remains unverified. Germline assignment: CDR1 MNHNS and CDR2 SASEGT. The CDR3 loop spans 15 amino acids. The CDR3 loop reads CASRPGTSGVYEQYF.

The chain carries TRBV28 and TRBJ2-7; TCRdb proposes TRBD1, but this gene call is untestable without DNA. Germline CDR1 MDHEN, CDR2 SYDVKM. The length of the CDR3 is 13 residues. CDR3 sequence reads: CASSLGPGGEQYF.

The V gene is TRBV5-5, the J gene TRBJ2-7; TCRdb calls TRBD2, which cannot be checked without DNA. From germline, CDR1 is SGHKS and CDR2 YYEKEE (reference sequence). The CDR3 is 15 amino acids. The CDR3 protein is CASSLLTSGFYEQYF.

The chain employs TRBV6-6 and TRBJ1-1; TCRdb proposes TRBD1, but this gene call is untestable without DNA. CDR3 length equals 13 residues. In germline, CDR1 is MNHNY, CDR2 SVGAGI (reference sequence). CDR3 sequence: CASSNGGNTEAFF.

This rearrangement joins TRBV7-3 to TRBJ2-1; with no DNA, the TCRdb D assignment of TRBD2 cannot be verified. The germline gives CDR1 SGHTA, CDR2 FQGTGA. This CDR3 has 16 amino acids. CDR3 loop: CASSLRARREGNEQFF.

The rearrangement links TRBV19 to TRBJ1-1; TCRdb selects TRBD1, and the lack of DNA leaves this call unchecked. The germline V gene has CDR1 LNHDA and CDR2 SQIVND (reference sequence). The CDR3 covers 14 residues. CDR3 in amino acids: CASRETGGATEAFF.

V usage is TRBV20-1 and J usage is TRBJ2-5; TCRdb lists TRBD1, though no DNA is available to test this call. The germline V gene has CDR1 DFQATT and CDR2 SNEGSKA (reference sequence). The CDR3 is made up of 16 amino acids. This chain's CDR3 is CSARDLASGGQETQYF.

CDR3 residues: CASSASSLNTEAFF. This chain links TRBV7-9 with TRBJ1-1. The germline V gene encodes CDR1 SEHNR and CDR2 FQNEAQ (reference sequence). This CDR3 contains 14 residues.

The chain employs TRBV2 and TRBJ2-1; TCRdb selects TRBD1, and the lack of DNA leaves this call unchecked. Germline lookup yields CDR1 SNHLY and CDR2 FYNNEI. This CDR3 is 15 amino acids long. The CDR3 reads CASTEGGAGYNEQFF.

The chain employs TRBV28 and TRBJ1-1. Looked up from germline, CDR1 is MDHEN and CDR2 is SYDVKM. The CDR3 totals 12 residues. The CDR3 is CASSSWNAEAFF.

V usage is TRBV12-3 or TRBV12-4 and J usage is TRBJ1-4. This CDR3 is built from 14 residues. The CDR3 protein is CASSLRGFNEKLFF.

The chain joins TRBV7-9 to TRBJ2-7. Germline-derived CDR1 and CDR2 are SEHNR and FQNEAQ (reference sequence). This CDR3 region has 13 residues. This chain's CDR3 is CASRDSSSYEQYF.

The CDR3 sequence: CASSQEQWGALNTGELFF. J is TRBJ2-2 and V is TRBV4-3; as DNA is missing, the TRBD1 call by TCRdb cannot be tested. This CDR3 contains 18 residues. The germline gives CDR1 LGHNA, CDR2 YSLEER.

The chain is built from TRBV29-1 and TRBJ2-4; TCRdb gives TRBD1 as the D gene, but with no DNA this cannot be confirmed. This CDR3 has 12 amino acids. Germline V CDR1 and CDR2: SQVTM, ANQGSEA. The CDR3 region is CSGLGGRGIQYF.

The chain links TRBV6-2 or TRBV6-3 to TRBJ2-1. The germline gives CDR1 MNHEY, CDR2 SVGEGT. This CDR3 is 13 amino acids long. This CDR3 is CASSSDIHNEQFF.

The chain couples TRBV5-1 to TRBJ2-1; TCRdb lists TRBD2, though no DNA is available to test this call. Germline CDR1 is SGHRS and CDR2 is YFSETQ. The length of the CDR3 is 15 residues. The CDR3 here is CASSPSGREYNEQFF.